This T cell receptor (beta chain) was identified during a study of cytomegalovirus exposure and HLA in healthy donors. Germline V gives CDR1 MDHEN, CDR2 SYDVKM. There are 12 residues in the CDR3. V lost 6 bases to trimming and J lost 7 bases, with 12 bases between them. Primers for the PCR totalled 60 Vbeta and 13 Jbeta. Produced via immunoSEQ multiplex PCR; TCRdb's table is partial and in-frame only. The table lists about 180,000 clones, roughly 88% of them singletons. Whole-study results and caveats: As was reported, the HLA-A and HLA-B alleles of most subjects were accurately predicted from TCR beta sequences. Reports credit the classifier with highly specific, highly sensitive diagnosis of cytomegalovirus status. There were a few CMV-associated chains whose specificity for CMV antigens was confirmed in vitro. Researchers counted 164 TCR beta chains as cytomegalovirus-associated.

Details on this clone: Its antigen is still unknown.

Sequenced: PBMCs. The receptor was isolated from a girl aged 2-10 years in good health and CMV-seropositive. The rearrangement uses TRBV28 and TRBJ1-1, with TRBD1 as a possible D gene (5 bases). CDR3 DNA sequence: TGTGCCAGCAGATCCAGGGAGGGTGAAGCTTTCTTT. The encoded protein is CASRSREGEAFF.